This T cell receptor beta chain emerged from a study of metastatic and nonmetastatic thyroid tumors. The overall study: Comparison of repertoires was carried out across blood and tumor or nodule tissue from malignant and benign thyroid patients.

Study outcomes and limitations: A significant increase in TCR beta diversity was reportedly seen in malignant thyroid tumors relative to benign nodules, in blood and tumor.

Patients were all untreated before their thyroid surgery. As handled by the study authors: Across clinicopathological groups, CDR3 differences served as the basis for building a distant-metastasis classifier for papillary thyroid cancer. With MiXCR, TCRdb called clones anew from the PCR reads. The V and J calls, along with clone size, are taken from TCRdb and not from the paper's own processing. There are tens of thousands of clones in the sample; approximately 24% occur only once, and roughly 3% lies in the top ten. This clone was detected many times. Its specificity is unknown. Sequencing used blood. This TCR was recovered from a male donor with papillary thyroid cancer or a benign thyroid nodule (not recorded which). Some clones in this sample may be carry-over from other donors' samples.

CDR3 residues: CASREVAEGAYEQYF. The CDR3 DNA reads as TGTGCCAGCAGGGAGGTAGCGGAGGGGGCCTACGAGCAGTACTTC. The J gene is TRBJ2-7, the V gene TRBV6-1, with D tentatively TRBD1 or TRBD2 (6 bases each). From germline, CDR1 is MNHNS and CDR2 SASEGT. V lost 6 bases and J 2 bases, leaving 17 bases between the germline ends. CDR3 size: 15 residues.